This TCR beta chain was sequenced for a study of T cell responses to AZD1222 COVID-19 vaccine. TCRdb's copy holds only in-frame clones and misses some; the assay was immunoSEQ multiplex PCR. The profile shows about 130,000 clones, 75% to 95% of them singletons. Note on this clone: Its cognate antigen is unknown.

The CDR3 has 11 residues. Trimming stripped 3 bases from V and 7 bases from J, with 9 bases between. Germline V gene data show CDR1 as DFQATT and CDR2 as SNEGSKA (reference sequence). Notes on the study in general: Baseline seropositivity characterized only six or seven AZD1222 recipients. A mostly white British donor set with more females was recruited, and clonal diversity was possibly underestimated.

The chain has TRBV20-1 and TRBJ1-2; D not certain. This sequence was found in an adult in good health. The sequenced sample was peripheral blood, obtained on day 0 of AZD1222 vaccination. This chain's CDR3 is CSARELRGYTF. The CDR3 DNA is TGCAGTGCTAGGGAGTTACGTGGCTACACCTTC.